This TCR beta chain was captured in a study of blood T cells in healthy people across ages. Regarding the study as a whole: CMV status of donors was not determined, possibly confounding expanded clonotype changes.

About this clonotype itself: No antigen is known for it.

This CDR3 is 16 amino acids long. Germline V lookup: CDR1 SGHDT, CDR2 YYEEEE. Trimming cost V 0 bases and J 0 bases, with 10 bases left between them. The use of a sample-barcoded 5' primer and a J-beta primer mix characterized a second PCR of roughly 6 to 11 cycles. From the 5' RACE reads, TCRdb called clonotypes with MiXCR, one entry per CDR3 protein. This sample has around 1.5 million distinct CDR3 sequences, with roughly 60% found just once. The chain links TRBV5-6 to TRBJ1-3; D is ambiguous. The sequenced sample was blood. This clonotype was obtained from a man aged 18 to 29 in good health. The CDR3 region is CASSLAYKYSGNTIYF. The CDR3 DNA reads as TGTGCCAGCAGCTTGGCCTATAAGTACTCTGGAAACACCATATATTTT.